Shown below are 3 T cell receptor beta chains from a single sample sequenced in a study of OX40 agonist ivuxolimab in advanced cancers. Sequencing used immunoSEQ multiplex PCR; TCRdb keeps in-frame clones, though not all of them. The data contain about 71,000 clones, about 83% of them seen just once; the ten biggest clones take up around 0.8%. This material consisted of CD4+ or CD8+ T cells sorted from blood, taken in a trial of the OX40 agonist ivuxolimab. The source of these receptors is an adult with an advanced solid tumor such as melanoma, head and neck, liver or kidney cancer.

The chain recombines TRBV7-3 with TRBJ2-1; unclear D gene. This CDR3 contains 14 residues. Trimming shortened V by 5 bases and J by 4 bases, and 12 bases separated the two germline ends. Germline V gene sequence: CDR1 SGHTA, CDR2 FQGTGA. The CDR3 sequence: CASSPGLGYNEQFF. The CDR3 coding sequence is TGTGCCAGCAGCCCCGGGCTAGGATACAATGAGCAGTTCTTC.

V is TRBV4-1 and J is TRBJ2-7; 7 bases are a match to TRBD2. The length of the CDR3 is 15 residues. The V gene's germline CDR1 is MGHRA and CDR2 YSYEKL. V dropped 1 base and J dropped 0; count of bases not matched to a gene: 3. The CDR3 DNA follows: TGCGCCAGCAGCCAAGGTAGCGGGTACTCCTACGAGCAGTACTTC. Protein sequence: CASSQGSGYSYEQYF.

V usage is TRBV7-2 and J usage is TRBJ2-7, with TRBD2 as a possible D gene (7 bases). Between the trimmed V and J ends, which lost 2 bases and 1 base, there was a span of 15 bases. The CDR3 is 16 residues long. CDR1 SGHTA and CDR2 FQGNSA come from the germline V gene. The CDR3, as DNA: TGTGCCAGCAGCTTAACAGGGTTCGGGGGGTCCTACGAGCAGTACTTC. It yields the protein CASSLTGFGGSYEQYF.